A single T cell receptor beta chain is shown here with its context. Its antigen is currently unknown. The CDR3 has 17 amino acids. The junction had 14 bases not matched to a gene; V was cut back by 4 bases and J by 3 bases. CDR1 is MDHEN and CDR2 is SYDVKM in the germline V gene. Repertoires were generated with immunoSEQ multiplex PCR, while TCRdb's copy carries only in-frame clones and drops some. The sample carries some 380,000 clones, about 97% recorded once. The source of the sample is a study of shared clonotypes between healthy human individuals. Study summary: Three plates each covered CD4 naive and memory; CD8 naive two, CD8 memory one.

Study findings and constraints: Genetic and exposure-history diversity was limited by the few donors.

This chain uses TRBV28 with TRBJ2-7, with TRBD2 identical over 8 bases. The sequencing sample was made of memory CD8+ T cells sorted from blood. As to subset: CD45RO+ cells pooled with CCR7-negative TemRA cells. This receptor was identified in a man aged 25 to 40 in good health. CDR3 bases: TGTGCCAGCAGTTATATGGTAGCGGGATCGAGGGGCTACGAGCAGTACTTC. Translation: CASSYMVAGSRGYEQYF. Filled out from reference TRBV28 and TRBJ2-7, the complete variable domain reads DVKVTQSSRYLVKRTGEKVFLECVQDMDHENMFWYRQDPGLGLRLIYFSYDVKMKEKGDIPEGYSVSREKKERFSLILESASTNQTSMYLCASSYMVAGSRGYEQYFGPGTRLTVT.